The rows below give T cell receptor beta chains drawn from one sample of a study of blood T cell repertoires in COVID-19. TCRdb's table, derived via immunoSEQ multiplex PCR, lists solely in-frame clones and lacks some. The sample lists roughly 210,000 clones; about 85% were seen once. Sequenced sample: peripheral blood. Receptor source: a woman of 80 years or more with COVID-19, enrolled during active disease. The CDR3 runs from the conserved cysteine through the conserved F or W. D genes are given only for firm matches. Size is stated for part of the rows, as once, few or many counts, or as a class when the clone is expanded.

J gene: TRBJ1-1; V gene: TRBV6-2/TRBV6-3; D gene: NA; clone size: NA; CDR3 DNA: TGTGCCAGCAGTTACGTGGACTTCACTGAAGCTTTCTTT; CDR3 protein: CASSYVDFTEAFF
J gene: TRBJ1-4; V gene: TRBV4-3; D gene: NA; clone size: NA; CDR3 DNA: TGCGCCAGCAGCCAAGGGGCACAGGGAAATGAAAAACTGTTTTTT; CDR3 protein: CASSQGAQGNEKLFF
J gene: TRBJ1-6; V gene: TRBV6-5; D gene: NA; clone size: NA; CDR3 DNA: TGTGCCAGCAGTTGGGTAGGGGATTCACCCCTCCACTTT; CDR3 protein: CASSWVGDSPLHF
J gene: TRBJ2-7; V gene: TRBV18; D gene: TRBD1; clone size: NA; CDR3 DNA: TGTGCCAGCTCACCAGACAGGGTGGGGGAGCAGTACTTC; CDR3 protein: CASSPDRVGEQYF
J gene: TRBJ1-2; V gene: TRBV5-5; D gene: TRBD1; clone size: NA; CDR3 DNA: TGTGCCAGCAGCTGGACAGGTGCCAATGGCTACACCTTC; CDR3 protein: CASSWTGANGYTF
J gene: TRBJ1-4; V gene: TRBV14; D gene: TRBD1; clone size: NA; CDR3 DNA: TGTGCCAGCAGCCTCAGTAAGACAGGGGTTAATGAAAAACTGTTTTTT; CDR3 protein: CASSLSKTGVNEKLFF
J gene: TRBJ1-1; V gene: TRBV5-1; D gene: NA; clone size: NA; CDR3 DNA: TGCGCCAGCAGCTTGTCTGGCGGGGGGATCACTGAAGCTTTCTTT; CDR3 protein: CASSLSGGGITEAFF
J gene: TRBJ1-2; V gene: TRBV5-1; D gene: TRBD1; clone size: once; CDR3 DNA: TGCGCCAGCAGCCAAGAGGGACAGCTCTATGGCTACACCTTC; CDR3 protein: CASSQEGQLYGYTF
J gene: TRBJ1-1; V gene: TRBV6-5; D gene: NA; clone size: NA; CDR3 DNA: TGTGCCAGCAGGACACAGGGCGTTGAAGCTTTCTTT; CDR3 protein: CASRTQGVEAFF
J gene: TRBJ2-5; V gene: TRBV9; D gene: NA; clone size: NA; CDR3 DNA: TGTGCCAGCAGCGTAGAGTCAGGGCGGCAAGAGACCCAGTACTTC; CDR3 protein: CASSVESGRQETQYF
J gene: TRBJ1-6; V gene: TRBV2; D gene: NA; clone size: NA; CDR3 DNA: TGTGCCAGCAGTCGGGGGATGGGGAATTCACCCCTCCACTTT; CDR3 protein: CASSRGMGNSPLHF
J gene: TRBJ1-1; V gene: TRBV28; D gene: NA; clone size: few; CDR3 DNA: TGTGCCAGCAGAGGTAGGTGGGCAGGATCGCTTAAAAACACTGAAGCTTTCTTT; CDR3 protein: CASRGRWAGSLKNTEAFF
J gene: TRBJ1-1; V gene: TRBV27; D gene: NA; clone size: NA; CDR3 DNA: TGTGCCAGCAGTCCAGGGACAAGGAACACTGAAGCTTTCTTT; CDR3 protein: CASSPGTRNTEAFF
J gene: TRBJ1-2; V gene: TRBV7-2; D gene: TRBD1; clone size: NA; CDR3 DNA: TGTGCCAGCAGCGGAAGGGACAGGGGCTCGTCGTATGGCTACACCTTC; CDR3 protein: CASSGRDRGSSYGYTF
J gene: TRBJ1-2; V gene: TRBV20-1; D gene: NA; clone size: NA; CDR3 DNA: TGCAGTGCTAGTTGGCCGGGAAGGGATGGCTACACCTTC; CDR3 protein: CSASWPGRDGYTF
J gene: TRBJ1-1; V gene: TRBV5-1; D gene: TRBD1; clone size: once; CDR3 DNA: TGCGCCAGCAGCTTAGGACAGGGGGCGAGCACTGAAGCTTTCTTT; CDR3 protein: CASSLGQGASTEAFF
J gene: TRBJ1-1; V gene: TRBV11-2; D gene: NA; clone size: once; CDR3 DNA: TGTGCCAGCAGCAGGGGATATAACACTGAAGCTTTCTTT; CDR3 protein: CASSRGYNTEAFF
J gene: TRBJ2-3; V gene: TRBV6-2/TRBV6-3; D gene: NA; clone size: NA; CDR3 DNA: TGTGCCAGCAGTTACTCGTACACACACACAGATACGCAGTATTTT; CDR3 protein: CASSYSYTHTDTQYF
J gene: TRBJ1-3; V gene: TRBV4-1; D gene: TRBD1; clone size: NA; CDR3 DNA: TGCGCCAGCAGCCAAGGGACAGGGAGAAACACCATATATTTT; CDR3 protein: CASSQGTGRNTIYF
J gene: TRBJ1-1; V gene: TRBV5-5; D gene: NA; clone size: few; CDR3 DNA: TGTGCCAGCAGCTTGGGGCAGATCCCCTTGAACACTGAAGCTTTCTTT; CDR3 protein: CASSLGQIPLNTEAFF
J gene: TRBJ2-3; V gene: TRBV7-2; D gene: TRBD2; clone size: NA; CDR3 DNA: TGTGCCAGCAGCTTGTCGCAACTAGCGGGACCCCGAGGAGGAGATACGCAGTATTTT; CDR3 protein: CASSLSQLAGPRGGDTQYF
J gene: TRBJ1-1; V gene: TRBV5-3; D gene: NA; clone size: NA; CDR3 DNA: TGTGCCAGAAGCTTGGATACTCCCCACGGGAACACTGAAGCTTTCTTT; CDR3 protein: CARSLDTPHGNTEAFF
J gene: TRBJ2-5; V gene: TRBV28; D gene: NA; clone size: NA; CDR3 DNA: TGTGCCAGCAGTGGTGGCTCGGGCTCCAGGGCGGAGACCCAGTACTTC; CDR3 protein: CASSGGSGSRAETQYF
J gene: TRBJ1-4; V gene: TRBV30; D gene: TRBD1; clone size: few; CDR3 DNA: TGTGCCTGGAGAGAAGGGGGCACAACTAATGAAAAACTGTTTTTT; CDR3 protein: CAWREGGTTNEKLFF
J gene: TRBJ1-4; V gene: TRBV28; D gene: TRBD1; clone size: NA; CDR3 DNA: TGTGCCAGCAGCCCAGGGGGCTCGGGCGAAAAACTGTTTTTT; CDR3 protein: CASSPGGSGEKLFF
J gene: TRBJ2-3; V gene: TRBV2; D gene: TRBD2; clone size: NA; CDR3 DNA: TGTGCCAGCGGCGGGGGGGCGAGAGATACGCAGTATTTT; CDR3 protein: CASGGGARDTQYF
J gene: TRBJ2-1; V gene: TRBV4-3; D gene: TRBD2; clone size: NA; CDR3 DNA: TGCGCCAGCAGCCAAGGGTTCCTAGCGGCTTACAATGAGCAGTTCTTC; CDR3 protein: CASSQGFLAAYNEQFF
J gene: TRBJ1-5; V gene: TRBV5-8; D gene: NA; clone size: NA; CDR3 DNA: TGTGCCAGCAGCTTGTACAGGGAGGGGCAGCCCCAGCATTTT; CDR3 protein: CASSLYREGQPQHF
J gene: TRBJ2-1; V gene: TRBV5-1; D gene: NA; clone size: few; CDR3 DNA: TGCGCCAGCAACCTTAACGGACAGTTCTCCTACAATGAGCAGTTCTTC; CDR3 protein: CASNLNGQFSYNEQFF
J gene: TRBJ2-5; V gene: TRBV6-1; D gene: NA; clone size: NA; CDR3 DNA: TGTGCCAGCAGTGAAGTCCCGGGAACAGAGACCCAGTACTTC; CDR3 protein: CASSEVPGTETQYF
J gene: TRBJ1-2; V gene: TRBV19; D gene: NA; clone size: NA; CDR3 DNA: TGTGCCAGCCGACAGTCTCAGACGTATGGCTACACCTTC; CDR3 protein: CASRQSQTYGYTF
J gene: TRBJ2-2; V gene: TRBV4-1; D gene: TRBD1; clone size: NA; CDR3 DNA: TGCGCCAGCACCCCTATAGACAGGGTGAACACCGGGGAGCTGTTTTTT; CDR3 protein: CASTPIDRVNTGELFF
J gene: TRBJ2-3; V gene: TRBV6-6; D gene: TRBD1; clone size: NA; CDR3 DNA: TGTGCCAGCAGGAAGACAGGGGGAGGGCGCACAGATACGCAGTATTTT; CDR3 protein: CASRKTGGGRTDTQYF
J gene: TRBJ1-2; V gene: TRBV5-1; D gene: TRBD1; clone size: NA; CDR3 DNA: TGCGCCAGCGCGACGACAGGGGATGGCTACACCTTC; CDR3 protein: CASATTGDGYTF
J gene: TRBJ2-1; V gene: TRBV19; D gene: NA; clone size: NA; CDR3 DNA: TGTGCCAGTAGTGCCTCAGGGGACAATGAGCAGTTCTTC; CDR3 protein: CASSASGDNEQFF
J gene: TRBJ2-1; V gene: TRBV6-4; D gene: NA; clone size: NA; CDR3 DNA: TGTGCCAGCAGTGTTAGCGTGGCCTCCTACAATGAGCAGTTCTTC; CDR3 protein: CASSVSVASYNEQFF
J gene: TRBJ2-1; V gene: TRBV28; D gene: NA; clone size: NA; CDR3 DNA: TGTGCCAGCAGGTCCAATGGGGAAAGGGGCAATGAGCAGTTCTTC; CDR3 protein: CASRSNGERGNEQFF
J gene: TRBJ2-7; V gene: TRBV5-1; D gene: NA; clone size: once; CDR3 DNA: TGCGCCAGCAGTTCAGGACAGACAACAACCTACGAGCAGTACTTC; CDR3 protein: CASSSGQTTTYEQYF
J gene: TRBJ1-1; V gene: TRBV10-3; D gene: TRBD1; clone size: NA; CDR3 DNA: TGTGCCATCAGTGGGCGGACAGGGGAGTTCACTGAAGCTTTCTTT; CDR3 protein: CAISGRTGEFTEAFF
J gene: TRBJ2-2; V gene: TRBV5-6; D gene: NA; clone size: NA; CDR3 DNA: TGTGCCAGCAGCTTGGGGTTACGGGGGGCCACCGGGGAGCTGTTTTTT; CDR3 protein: CASSLGLRGATGELFF
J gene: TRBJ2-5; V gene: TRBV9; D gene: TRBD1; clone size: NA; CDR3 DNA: TGTGCCAGCAGCGCAGAGACAGGGCGGGAGACCCAGTACTTC; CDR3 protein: CASSAETGRETQYF
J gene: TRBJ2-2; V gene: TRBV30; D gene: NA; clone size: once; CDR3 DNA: TGTGCCTGGGGTTCCAGGAACACCGGGGAGCTGTTTTTT; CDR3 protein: CAWGSRNTGELFF
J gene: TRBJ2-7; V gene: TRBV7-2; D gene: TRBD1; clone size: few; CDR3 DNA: TGTGCCAGCAGCCCCGGGACAGGGCCCTACGAGCAGTACTTC; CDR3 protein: CASSPGTGPYEQYF
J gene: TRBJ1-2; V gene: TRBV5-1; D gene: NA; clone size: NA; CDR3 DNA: TGCGCCAGCAGCTTAGTCACAGGGCTCTATGGCTACACCTTC; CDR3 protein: CASSLVTGLYGYTF
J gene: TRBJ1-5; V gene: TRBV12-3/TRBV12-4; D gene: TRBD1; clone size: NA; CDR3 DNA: TGTGCCAGCAGTAGACAGGGCGGACAGCCCCAGCATTTT; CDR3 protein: CASSRQGGQPQHF
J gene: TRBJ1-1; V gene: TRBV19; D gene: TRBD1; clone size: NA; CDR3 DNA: TGTGCCAGTAGTATTAAGGGGGCCAAAACTGAAGCTTTCTTT; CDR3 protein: CASSIKGAKTEAFF
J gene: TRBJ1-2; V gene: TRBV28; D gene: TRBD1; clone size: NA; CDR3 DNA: TGTGCCAGCAGATTACAGGGGGCGCTGGGCTATGGCTACACCTTC; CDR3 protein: CASRLQGALGYGYTF
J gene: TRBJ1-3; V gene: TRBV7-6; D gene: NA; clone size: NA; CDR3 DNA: TGTGCCAGCAGCTTAGCGCGGGGCGCTGGAAACACCATATATTTT; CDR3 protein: CASSLARGAGNTIYF
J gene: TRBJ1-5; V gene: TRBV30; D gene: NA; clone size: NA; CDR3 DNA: TGTGCCTGGAGTGTACCCCAGGGAGGTCAGCCCCAGCATTTT; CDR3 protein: CAWSVPQGGQPQHF
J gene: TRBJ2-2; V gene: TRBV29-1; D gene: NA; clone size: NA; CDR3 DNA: TGCAGCGTTGATTCGGGGAACACCGGGGAGCTGTTTTTT; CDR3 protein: CSVDSGNTGELFF